This T cell receptor (beta chain) was found in a study of human T cells and chemical hapten exposure. Looking at the study overall: Small differences in pooled library volume mainly drove the variation in TCR yields per sample. Study-wide results and caveats: DPC sensitization produced no change in TCRs with frequency above 1 in 1000.

The time point: patch test 1, 2 weeks after DPC sensitization. Treatment noted: therapeutic diphenylcyclopropenone sensitization with weekly scalp DPC. TCRdb passed the RACE reads through MiXCR, listing each CDR3 protein once. The sample carries some 350,000 distinct CDR3 sequences, roughly 6.9% recorded once. This clonotype was picked up many times. The antigen remains undetermined. The sequence derives from a woman younger than 35 with alopecia areata. Some clones in this sample may be carry-over from other donors' samples. Material: whole blood, obtained in connection with sensitization to the hapten diphenylcyclopropenone (DPC).

Here the CDR3 DNA reads TGTGCCATCAGTGGCCAAGGGACAGGTCCCACCGGGGAGCTGTTTTTT. It translates to CAISGQGTGPTGELFF. V is TRBV10-3 and J is TRBJ2-2; TRBD1 agrees at 8 bases. CDR1 and CDR2 (germline): ENHRY, SYGVKD. This CDR3 region has 16 residues. The trim removed 4 bases at V and 4 bases at J, leaving 8 bases unmatched.